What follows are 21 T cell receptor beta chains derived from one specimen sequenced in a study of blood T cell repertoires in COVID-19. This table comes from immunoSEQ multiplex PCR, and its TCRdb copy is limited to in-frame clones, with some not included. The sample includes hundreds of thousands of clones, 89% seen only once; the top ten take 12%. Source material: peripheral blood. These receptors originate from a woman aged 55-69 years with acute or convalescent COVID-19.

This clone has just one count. The CDR3 DNA sequence: TGTGCCAGCAGTCTGACACAGGCCGCCTCCTACGAGCAGTACTTC. Amino acids: CASSLTQAASYEQYF. The chain recombines TRBV27 with TRBJ2-7; the D gene is possibly TRBD1 (5 bases). Trimming pared 5 bases from V and 0 bases from J, leaving 14 bases between. The germline gives CDR1 MNHEY, CDR2 SMNVEV (reference sequence). This CDR3 has 15 residues.

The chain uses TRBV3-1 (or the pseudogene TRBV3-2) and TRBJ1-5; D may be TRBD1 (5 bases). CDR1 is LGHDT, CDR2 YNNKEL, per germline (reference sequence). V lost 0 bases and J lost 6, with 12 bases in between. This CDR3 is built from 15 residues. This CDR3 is CASSQDRGYTQPQHF. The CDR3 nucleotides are TGTGCCAGCAGCCAAGATAGGGGATATACTCAGCCCCAGCATTTT.

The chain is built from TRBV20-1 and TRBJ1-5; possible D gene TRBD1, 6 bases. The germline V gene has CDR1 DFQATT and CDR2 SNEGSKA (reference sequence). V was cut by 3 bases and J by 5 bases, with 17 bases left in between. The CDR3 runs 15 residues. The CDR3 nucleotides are TGCAGTGCTAGTCGCCAGGGGAAAGGGGATCAGCCCCAGCATTTT. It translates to CSASRQGKGDQPQHF.

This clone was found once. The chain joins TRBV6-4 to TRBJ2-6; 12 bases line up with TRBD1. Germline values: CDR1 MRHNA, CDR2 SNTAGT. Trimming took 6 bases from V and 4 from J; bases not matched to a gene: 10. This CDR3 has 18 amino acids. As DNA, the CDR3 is TGTGCCAGCAGCGACCGGGACAGGGGGCTAAGAGGGGCCAACGTCCTGACTTTC. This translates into CASSDRDRGLRGANVLTF.

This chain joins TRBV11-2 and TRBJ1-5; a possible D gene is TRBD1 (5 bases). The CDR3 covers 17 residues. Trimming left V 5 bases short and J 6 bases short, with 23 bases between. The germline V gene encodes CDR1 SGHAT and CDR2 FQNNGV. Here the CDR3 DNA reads TGTGCCAGCAGCGGGGGGAAGGGCGGCGCGGTGGGTCAGCCCCAGCATTTT. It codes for CASSGGKGGAVGQPQHF.

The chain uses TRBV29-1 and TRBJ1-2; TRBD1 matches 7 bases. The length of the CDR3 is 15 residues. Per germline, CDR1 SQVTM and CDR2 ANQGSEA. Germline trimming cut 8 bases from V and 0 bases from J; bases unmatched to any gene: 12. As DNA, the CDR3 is TGCAGCACACGGGGGGGACAGCCGTCTAACTATGGCTACACCTTC. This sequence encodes CSTRGGQPSNYGYTF.

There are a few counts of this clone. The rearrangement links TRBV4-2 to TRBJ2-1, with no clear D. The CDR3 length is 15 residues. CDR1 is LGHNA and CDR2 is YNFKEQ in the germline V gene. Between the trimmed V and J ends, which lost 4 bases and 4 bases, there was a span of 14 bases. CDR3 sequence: CASSPFTGAYNEQFF. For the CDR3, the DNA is TGTGCCAGCAGCCCTTTCACCGGAGCGTACAATGAGCAGTTCTTC.

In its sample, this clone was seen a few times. CDR3 loop: CASSAGGPGWYTEAFF. The CDR3 region has the DNA TGTGCCAGCAGTGCCGGGGGGCCGGGATGGTACACTGAAGCTTTCTTT. This chain joins TRBV28 and TRBJ1-1, with a weak D call TRBD1 (6 bases). Trimming pared 5 bases from V and 3 bases from J, leaving 19 bases between. This CDR3 has 16 residues. Germline CDR1 MDHEN, CDR2 SYDVKM.

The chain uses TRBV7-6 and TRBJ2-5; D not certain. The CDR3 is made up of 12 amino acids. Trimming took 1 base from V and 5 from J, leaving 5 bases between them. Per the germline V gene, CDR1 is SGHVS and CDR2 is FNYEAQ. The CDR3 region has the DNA TGTGCCAGCAGCTTAGTCCCGGAGACCCAGTACTTC. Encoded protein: CASSLVPETQYF.

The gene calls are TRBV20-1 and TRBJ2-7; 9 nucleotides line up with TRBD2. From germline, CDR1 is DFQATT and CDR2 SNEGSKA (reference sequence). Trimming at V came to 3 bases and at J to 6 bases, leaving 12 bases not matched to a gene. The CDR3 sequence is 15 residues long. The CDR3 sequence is CSASVGGRATPEQYF. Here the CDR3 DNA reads TGCAGTGCTAGTGTAGGCGGGAGGGCCACCCCCGAGCAGTACTTC.

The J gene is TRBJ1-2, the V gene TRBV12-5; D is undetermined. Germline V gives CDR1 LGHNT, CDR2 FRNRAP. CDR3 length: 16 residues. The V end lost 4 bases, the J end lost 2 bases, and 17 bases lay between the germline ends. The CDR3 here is CASGSIPNSANYGYTF. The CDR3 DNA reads TGTGCTAGTGGTTCTATACCCAACAGTGCAAACTATGGCTACACCTTC.

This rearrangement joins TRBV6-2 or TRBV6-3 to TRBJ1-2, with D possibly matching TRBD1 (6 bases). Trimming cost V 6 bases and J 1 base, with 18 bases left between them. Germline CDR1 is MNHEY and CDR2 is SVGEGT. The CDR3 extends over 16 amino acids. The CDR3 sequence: CASSDTTGPINYGYTF. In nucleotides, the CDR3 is TGTGCCAGCAGCGACACCACAGGGCCGATTAACTATGGCTACACCTTC.

CDR3 amino acids: CSVEVPTGTYEQYF. CDR3 nucleotides: TGCAGCGTTGAAGTTCCTACTGGTACCTACGAGCAGTACTTC. The rearrangement joins TRBV29-1 to TRBJ2-7; D ambiguous. Trimming left V 1 base short and J 2 bases short, with 12 bases between. Germline CDR1 SQVTM, CDR2 ANQGSEA. The CDR3 is made up of 14 amino acids.

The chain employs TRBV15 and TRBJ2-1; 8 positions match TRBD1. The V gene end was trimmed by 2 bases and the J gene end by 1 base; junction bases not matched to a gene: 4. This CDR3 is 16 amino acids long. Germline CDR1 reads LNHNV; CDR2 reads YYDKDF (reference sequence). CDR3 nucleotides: TGTGCCACCAGCAGAAACAGGGGGTTATCCTACAATGAGCAGTTCTTC. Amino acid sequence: CATSRNRGLSYNEQFF.

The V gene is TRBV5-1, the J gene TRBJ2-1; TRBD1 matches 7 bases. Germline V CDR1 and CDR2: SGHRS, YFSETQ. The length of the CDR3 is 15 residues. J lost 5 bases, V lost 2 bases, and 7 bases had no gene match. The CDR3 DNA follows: TGCGCCAGCAGCTTACAGGGGCCCCGGCACAATGAGCAGTTCTTC. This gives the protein CASSLQGPRHNEQFF.

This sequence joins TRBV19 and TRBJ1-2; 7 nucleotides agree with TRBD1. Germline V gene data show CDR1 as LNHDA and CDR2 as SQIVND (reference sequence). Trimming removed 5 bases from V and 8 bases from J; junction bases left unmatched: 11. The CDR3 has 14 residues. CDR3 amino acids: CASSAGTDLRGYTF. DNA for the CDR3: TGTGCCAGTAGTGCCGGGACAGATCTCAGGGGCTACACCTTC. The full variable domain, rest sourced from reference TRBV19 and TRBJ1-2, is DGGITQSPKYLFRKEGQNVTLSCEQNLNHDAMYWYRQDPGQGLRLIYYSQIVNDFQKGDIAEGYSVSREKKESFPLTVTSAQKNPTAFYLCASSAGTDLRGYTFGSGTRLTVV.

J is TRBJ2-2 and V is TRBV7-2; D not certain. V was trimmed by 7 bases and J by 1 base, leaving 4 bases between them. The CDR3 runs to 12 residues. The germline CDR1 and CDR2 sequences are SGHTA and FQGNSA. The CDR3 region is CASTQNTGELFF. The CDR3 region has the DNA TGTGCCAGCACCCAGAACACCGGGGAGCTGTTTTTT.

The CDR3 reads CASSEYLSSGRQETQYF. In nucleotides, the CDR3 is TGTGCCAGCAGTGAATACCTGTCTAGCGGGAGACAAGAGACCCAGTACTTC. This sequence joins TRBV25-1 and TRBJ2-5; 10 bases align to TRBD2. Germline V lookup: CDR1 MGHDK, CDR2 SYGVNS. The ends lost 0 bases at V and 2 bases at J; junction bases unmatched: 6. The CDR3 is 17 amino acids.

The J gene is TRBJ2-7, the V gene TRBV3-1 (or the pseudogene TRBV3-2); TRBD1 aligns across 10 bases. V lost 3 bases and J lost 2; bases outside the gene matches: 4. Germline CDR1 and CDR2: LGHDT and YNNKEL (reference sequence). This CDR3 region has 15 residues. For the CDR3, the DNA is TGTGCCAGCAGCCAGGGGGGACAGGGGACCTACGAGCAGTACTTC. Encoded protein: CASSQGGQGTYEQYF.

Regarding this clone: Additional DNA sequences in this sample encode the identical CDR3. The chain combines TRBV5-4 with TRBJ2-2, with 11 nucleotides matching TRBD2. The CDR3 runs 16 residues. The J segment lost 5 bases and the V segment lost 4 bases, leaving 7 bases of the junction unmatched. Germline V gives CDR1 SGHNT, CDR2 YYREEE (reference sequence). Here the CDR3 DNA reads TGTGCCAGCAGCCCTCTAGCGGGAGGAGGGACCGGGGAGCTGTTTTTT. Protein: CASSPLAGGGTGELFF.

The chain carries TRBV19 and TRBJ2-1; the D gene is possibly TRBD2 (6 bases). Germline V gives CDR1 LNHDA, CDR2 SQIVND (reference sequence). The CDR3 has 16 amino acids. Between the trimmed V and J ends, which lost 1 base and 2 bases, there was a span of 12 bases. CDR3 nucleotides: TGTGCCAGTAGTATAGGTAGAGGAGGGGCCTACAATGAGCAGTTCTTC. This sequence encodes CASSIGRGGAYNEQFF. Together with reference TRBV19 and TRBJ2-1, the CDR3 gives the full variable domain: DGGITQSPKYLFRKEGQNVTLSCEQNLNHDAMYWYRQDPGQGLRLIYYSQIVNDFQKGDIAEGYSVSREKKESFPLTVTSAQKNPTAFYLCASSIGRGGAYNEQFFGPGTRLTVL.